The rows below give T cell receptor beta chains drawn from one sample of a study of blood T cell repertoires in COVID-19. Generated by immunoSEQ multiplex PCR, the TCRdb table keeps only in-frame clones and is missing some. The sample lists approximately 260,000 clones; about 87% were seen once. Sequenced: peripheral blood. The receptors shown here come from a woman between 40 and 55 years old with acute or convalescent COVID-19. CDR3s include the opening cysteine and the closing phenylalanine or tryptophan. A D gene is named only where the DNA matches it firmly.

d_call	v_call	cdr3_aa
.	TRBV3-1/TRBV3-2	CASSLTSRDFYGYTF
TRBD2	TRBV9	CASSVGSAGGQETQYF
TRBD1	TRBV2	CASSESLTGEITEAFF
.	TRBV6-6	CASSYSDGGTEAFF
.	TRBV4-1	CASSQPLEETQYF
.	TRBV6-5	CATRGSNYGYTF
TRBD1	TRBV15	CATSRDMGTGNGYTF
.	TRBV19	CASSISLGGAGYTEAFF
.	TRBV10-3	CATRTDSYNSPLHF
.	TRBV30	CAWYPRYDRTYGYTF
.	TRBV15	CATSRAGIYYGYTF
.	TRBV3-1/TRBV3-2	CASSRGQSSTDTQYF
TRBD2	TRBV11-2	CASRLLRLADKYNEQFF
.	TRBV29-1	CSVSGGVNQPQHF
TRBD1	TRBV6-5	CASSYNQGANTEAFF
TRBD2	TRBV11-2	CASSLGRASGSATQYF
.	TRBV7-2	CASSLGRNTEAFF
.	TRBV3-1/TRBV3-2	CASSQANEQFF
TRBD2	TRBV9	CASSGLAGGLRDTQYF
TRBD1	TRBV19	CASNNLFRTGPNYGYTF
TRBD2	TRBV4-1	CASTAGGGYQETQYF
TRBD1	TRBV2	CASSKNRGETQYF
.	TRBV18	CASSRTPGQPMNTEAFF
.	TRBV6-6	CASSYQGSPGQTQYF
TRBD1	TRBV19	CASSLVGRGLGRTEAFF
.	TRBV6-5	CASSSQGWLGVNEQFF
TRBD1	TRBV27	CASSSGQGPYQPQHF
TRBD1	TRBV18	CASSPRQGDEQFF
.	TRBV7-8	CASSLSGTGTEAFF
.	TRBV11-2	CASSPSPDTEAFF
.	TRBV10-2	CASSEGQGNRNYGYTF
.	TRBV5-1	CASSFRGVFTDTQYF
TRBD1	TRBV5-5	CASSDRALPLMNTEAFF
.	TRBV4-1	CASSLTTGPNYGYTF
TRBD1	TRBV7-2	CASSLTPGQINSPLHF
.	TRBV27	CASSLTFIGAQDGYTF
.	TRBV4-1	CASSQGQSLGSNQPQHF
TRBD1	TRBV6-5	CASSRDRAGYGYTF
.	TRBV5-1	CASSLGATAQNRDEQFF
.	TRBV3-1/TRBV3-2	CASSQGTQEQFF
TRBD2	TRBV2	CASSEAEPGLGADTQYF
.	TRBV5-4	CASSLGRSNSPLHF
.	TRBV6-5	CAASGRESSPLHF
TRBD2	TRBV25-1	CASSVAGGGELFF
.	TRBV6-5	CASSLFETGEKLFF
TRBD1	TRBV11-2	CASSFGTGGWETQYF
.	TRBV6-9	CASSYRRDSGNTIYF
TRBD1	TRBV5-4	CASSSGQRATNTGELFF
.	TRBV5-4	CASSPSGGPRANEKLFF
.	TRBV24-1	CATSEYRNYGYTF
.	TRBV12-3/TRBV12-4	CASSWGPRGGYTF
.	TRBV2	CASSVGGGLSSPLHF
.	TRBV5-6	CASSQGTEAFF
.	TRBV11-2	CASSLSLDSSGNTIYF
.	TRBV6-1	CASSEYQGTSPLHF